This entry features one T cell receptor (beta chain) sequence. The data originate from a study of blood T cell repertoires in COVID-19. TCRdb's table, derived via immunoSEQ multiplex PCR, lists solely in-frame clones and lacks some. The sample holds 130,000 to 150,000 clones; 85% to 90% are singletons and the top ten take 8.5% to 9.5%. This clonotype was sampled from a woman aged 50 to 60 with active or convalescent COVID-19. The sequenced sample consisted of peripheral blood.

This chain's CDR3 is CSVRDRDRTTDTQYF. The CDR3 DNA follows: TGCAGCGTAAGAGACCGGGACAGGACCACAGATACGCAGTATTTT. This chain links TRBV29-1 with TRBJ2-3, with 8 bases matching TRBD1. The CDR3 extends over 15 amino acids. The V and J ends lost 6 bases and 2 bases, in that order; junction bases with no gene match: 10. Germline loops: CDR1 SQVTM, CDR2 ANQGSEA.